One and the same sample provided the 21 T cell receptor beta chains below, sequenced in a study of T cells in Graves' hyperthyroidism and ophthalmopathy. TCR beta CDR3 region amplification was performed from RNA transcripts. HTBI primers were the set used in a first-round RT-PCR of the TCR CDR3. TCRdb fed the multiplex PCR reads into MiXCR, producing one record per CDR3 protein. The sample lists about 690,000 distinct CDR3 sequences; 17% were seen once. The sequenced sample was blood. Receptors originate from a man between 45 and 60 years old with Graves' hyperthyroidism.

This clonotype was found many times. At one boundary the junction diverges from the germline segment, which might be a read error. V gene TRBV2 combines with J gene TRBJ2-7, with 7 bases lining up with TRBD1. Germline V CDR1 and CDR2: SNHLY, FYNNEI. This CDR3 spans 14 amino acids. CDR3 DNA: TGTGCCAGCCGTGAGGGGACAGCTACCTACGAGCAGTACTTC. Protein sequence: CASREGTATYEQYF.

CDR3 in amino acids: CAISRQGSSYEQYF. The CDR3 DNA reads as TGTGCCATCAGTCGACAGGGGAGTAGTTACGAGCAGTACTTC. The chain joins TRBV10-3 to TRBJ2-7; TRBD1 agrees at 8 bases. V lost 5 bases, J lost 4 bases, and 7 bases stayed unmatched. The V gene's germline CDR1 is ENHRY and CDR2 SYGVKD. This CDR3 is built from 14 residues.

This chain joins TRBV2 and TRBJ1-2; 7 positions agree with TRBD1. Looked up from germline, CDR1 is SNHLY and CDR2 is FYNNEI. This CDR3 has 13 residues. J lost 8 bases, V lost 7 bases, and 10 bases had no gene match. The CDR3: CASTQGGFGGYTF. In nucleotides, the CDR3 is TGTGCCAGCACTCAGGGGGGGTTCGGGGGCTACACCTTC.

The CDR3 bases are TGTGCCATCAGTCCGAGTACGGGGGAGAAAGTAGATGAGCAGTTCTTC. This translates into CAISPSTGEKVDEQFF. The rearrangement links TRBV10-3 to TRBJ2-1, with a tentative D call TRBD2 (6 bases). The germline V gene has CDR1 ENHRY and CDR2 SYGVKD. V gave up 5 bases and J gave up 8 bases, with 22 bases separating them. This CDR3 is built from 16 residues.

This clonotype was recorded at least ten times. This chain uses TRBV6-2 or TRBV6-3 with TRBJ2-5; D may be TRBD2 (5 bases). CDR1 and CDR2 from the germline V gene are MNHEY and SVGEGT. Trimming pared 0 bases from V and 3 bases from J, leaving 14 bases between. CDR3 length: 16 residues. The CDR3 loop reads CASSYSAVAIEETQYF. The CDR3 DNA reads as TGTGCCAGCAGTTACTCGGCTGTAGCGATTGAAGAGACCCAGTACTTC.

The chain links TRBV2 to TRBJ2-5; TRBD2 matches 8 bases. The V segment lost 7 bases and the J segment 7 bases; nucleotides outside the gene matches: 5. The CDR3 has 12 amino acids. Looked up from germline, CDR1 is SNHLY and CDR2 is FYNNEI. The CDR3 protein is CASKPSGWTQYF. The DNA of the CDR3 is TGTGCCAGCAAACCTAGCGGGTGGACCCAGTACTTC.

This clonotype was found many times. The CDR3 region has the DNA TGTGCCAGCAGTGAAAATGGACAGATCTATGGCTACACCTTC. Translated: CASSENGQIYGYTF. The V gene is TRBV25-1, the J gene TRBJ1-2, with D possibly TRBD1 on 6 matching bases. Germline loops: CDR1 MGHDK, CDR2 SYGVNS. The CDR3 consists of 14 residues. Trimming stripped 2 bases from V and 4 bases from J, with 11 bases between.

This clonotype has at least ten counts. The gene calls are TRBV6-2 or TRBV6-3 and TRBJ1-5; the D gene is possibly TRBD1 (5 bases). Trimming took 2 bases from V and 0 from J, leaving 5 bases between them. Germline-derived CDR1 and CDR2 are MNHEY and SVGEGT. This CDR3 region has 14 residues. The CDR3 here is CASSYDSSNQPQHF. The DNA for the CDR3 is TGTGCCAGCAGTTACGACAGTAGCAATCAGCCCCAGCATTTT.

The chain links TRBV29-1 to TRBJ1-2; tentative D call: TRBD1 (6 bases). Germline assignment: CDR1 SQVTM and CDR2 ANQGSEA. The CDR3 has 13 amino acids. Trimming stripped 7 bases from V and 0 bases from J, with 12 bases between. The CDR3 sequence is CSATRGSNYGYTF. Written as DNA, the CDR3 is TGCAGCGCCACGAGGGGGTCTAACTATGGCTACACCTTC.

The table lists this clonotype with many counts. This chain connects TRBV2 to TRBJ1-4; D call uncertain. Trimming stripped 7 bases from V and 4 bases from J, with 7 bases between. The CDR3 is 12 residues long. CDR1 and CDR2 (germline): SNHLY, FYNNEI. CDR3 in DNA: TGTGCCAGCAAGCAGTATAATGAAAAACTGTTTTTT. Protein: CASKQYNEKLFF.

This chain joins TRBV5-1 and TRBJ2-1; 12 positions match TRBD2. The germline V gene has CDR1 SGHRS and CDR2 YFSETQ. This CDR3 contains 19 residues. The junction had 11 bases not matched to a gene; V was cut back by 0 bases and J by 4 bases. This CDR3 is CASSLVLLAGGHLYNEQFF. DNA for the CDR3: TGCGCCAGCAGCTTGGTTTTACTAGCGGGAGGCCACCTATACAATGAGCAGTTCTTC.

Ten or more counts support this clonotype. The chain couples TRBV30 to TRBJ2-7; D is possibly TRBD1 or TRBD2 (5 bases each). The CDR3 has 14 residues. The germline V gene encodes CDR1 GTSNPN and CDR2 SVGIG (reference sequence). The V gene lost 4 bases and the J gene lost 4 bases, with 17 bases spanning the gap. As DNA, the CDR3 is TGTGCCTGGAATCCCGGGACGCTCACATACGAGCAGTACTTC. It codes for CAWNPGTLTYEQYF.

The chain uses TRBV7-2 and TRBJ2-3; D unresolved. CDR3 length: 15 residues. V lost 0 bases, J lost 2 bases, and 9 bases lay in between. Germline loops: CDR1 SGHTA, CDR2 FQGNSA. The CDR3 DNA sequence: TGTGCCAGCAGCTTAGCGCCCGGAAACACAGATACGCAGTATTTT. Translating it yields CASSLAPGNTDTQYF.

This clonotype came up many times. The V gene is TRBV7-8, the J gene TRBJ1-5; unclear D gene. The germline V gene has CDR1 SGHVS and CDR2 FQNEAQ. Trimming removed 5 bases at V and 2 bases at J, with 13 bases between. The CDR3 consists of 15 residues. The CDR3: CASSTSRLGNQPQHF. The CDR3 nucleotides are TGTGCCAGCAGCACCTCGCGATTAGGCAATCAGCCCCAGCATTTT. Full variable domain (outside the CDR3, taken from reference TRBV7-8 and TRBJ1-5): GAGVSQSPRYKVAKRGQDVALRCDPISGHVSLFWYQQALGQGPEFLTYFQNEAQLDKSGLPSDRFFAERPEGSVSTLKIQRTQQEDSAVYLCASSTSRLGNQPQHFGDGTRLSIL.

This clonotype was observed a handful of times. The junction departs from the called germline gene at one end, perhaps through a read error. J is TRBJ2-7 and V is TRBV4-1; TRBD2 is a possible D gene (5 bases). CDR1 MGHRA and CDR2 YSYEKL come from the germline V gene. The CDR3 loop spans 15 amino acids. CDR3 protein: CASTQDTPSTYEQYF. In DNA form, the CDR3 reads TGCGCCAGCACCCAAGATACGCCTAGCACGTACGAGCAGTACTTC.

This chain connects TRBV6-2 or TRBV6-3 to TRBJ2-7; D is uncertain. Per germline, CDR1 MNHEY and CDR2 SVGEGT. This CDR3 has 12 amino acids. Trimming took 5 bases from V and 4 from J, leaving 9 bases between them. The CDR3 loop is CASSVGKYEQYF. The DNA of the CDR3 is TGTGCCAGCAGTGTAGGGAAATACGAGCAGTACTTC.

The CDR3 nucleotides read TGCGCCAGCACCCAAGACAGGGCCAAAGATACGCAGTATTTT. It yields the protein CASTQDRAKDTQYF. The V call is TRBV5-1, the J call TRBJ2-3; 7 bases are shared with TRBD1. V shed 6 bases, J shed 5 bases, and the junction held 9 bases outside the gene matches. Germline V gene lookup returns CDR1 SGHRS and CDR2 YFSETQ. The CDR3 covers 14 residues. Based on the CDR3 plus reference TRBV5-1 and TRBJ2-3, the full variable domain is KAGVTQTPRYLIKTRGQQVTLSCSPISGHRSVSWYQQTPGQGLQFLFEYFSETQRNKGNFPGRFSGRQFSNSRSEMNVSTLELGDSALYLCASTQDRAKDTQYFGPGTRLTVL.

This clonotype was counted a few times. The chain links TRBV30 to TRBJ1-1, with D maybe TRBD1 (6 bases). Germline loops: CDR1 GTSNPN, CDR2 SVGIG (reference sequence). The CDR3 spans 14 residues. V was pared by 2 bases and J by 4 bases, with 14 bases between. CDR3 in DNA: TGTGCCTGGAGTAGGGGGGTATGGAGCACTGAAGCTTTCTTT. As protein: CAWSRGVWSTEAFF.

This clonotype was picked up many times. The chain employs TRBV27 and TRBJ2-7; 7 bases map to TRBD2. There are 14 residues in the CDR3. The ends lost 4 bases at V and 3 bases at J; junction bases unmatched: 6. In germline, CDR1 is MNHEY, CDR2 SMNVEV (reference sequence). The CDR3 nucleotides read TGTGCCAGCAGTTCGCAGCGGGGTGGCTACGAGCAGTACTTC. Residues: CASSSQRGGYEQYF.

This clonotype has just a few counts. V usage is TRBV20-1 and J usage is TRBJ1-1; tentative D call: TRBD1 (5 bases). The length of the CDR3 is 12 residues. V lost 2 bases, J lost 8 bases, and 12 bases lay in between. Germline CDR1 and CDR2: DFQATT and SNEGSKA (reference sequence). CDR3 sequence reads: CSARQGGSEAFF. For the CDR3, the DNA is TGCAGTGCTAGACAGGGTGGGTCCGAAGCTTTCTTT.

A few counts support this clonotype. This rearrangement joins TRBV4-1 to TRBJ2-1, with TRBD2 matching over 14 bases. Germline trimming cut 3 bases from V and 8 bases from J; bases unmatched to any gene: 6. CDR3 size: 16 residues. The germline CDR1 and CDR2 sequences are MGHRA and YSYEKL. CDR3 DNA: TGCGCCAGCAGCCAGGGACTAGCGGGAGTCGTCGATGAGCAGTTCTTC. Translating gives CASSQGLAGVVDEQFF.